This entry features one TCR beta chain sequence. This CDR3 is built from 16 residues. Trimming cost V 6 bases and J 6 bases; bases outside gene matches: 13. Per the germline V gene, CDR1 is ENHRY and CDR2 is SYGVKD. TCRdb's copy holds only in-frame clones and misses some; the assay was immunoSEQ multiplex PCR. The table records 70,000 to 90,000 clones, 85% of them present only once. The data were obtained in a study of cytomegalovirus exposure and HLA in healthy donors. The chain combines TRBV10-3 with TRBJ1-4; TRBD1 matches 7 bases. Specimen: PBMCs. The clonotype originates from a man aged 30-40 years in good health and CMV-seronegative. CDR3 loop: CAISRSRQGGDEKLFF. As DNA, the CDR3 is TGTGCCATCAGCCGAAGCCGACAGGGTGGAGATGAAAAACTGTTTTTT.